The entry below gives a single T cell receptor (beta chain) sequence along with its context. Antigen unknown. TCRdb itself ran the 5' RACE reads through MiXCR, one entry per CDR3 protein. The data contain around 770,000 distinct CDR3 sequences, 15% to 20% of them seen just once; the ten biggest clones take up under 20%. CDR1 SGHDT and CDR2 YYEEEE come from the germline V gene. The CDR3 runs 15 residues. The V and J ends lost 6 bases and 0 bases respectively, with 13 bases between them. The data stem from a study of CD8 T cells in ankylosing spondylitis. Points from the study as a whole: A TCR beta motif made of fewer than ten highly homologous variants seemed typical of ankylosing spondylitis blood.

The sequenced sample was blood, either unsorted or a sorted T cell fraction (not recorded which). The receptor comes from a male donor with ankylosing spondylitis. The rearrangement joins TRBV5-6 to TRBJ1-5; a weak D match, TRBD1 (5 bases). CDR3 protein: CASKLMGPSNQPQHF. DNA for the CDR3: TGTGCCAGCAAACTCATGGGACCTAGCAATCAGCCCCAGCATTTT.